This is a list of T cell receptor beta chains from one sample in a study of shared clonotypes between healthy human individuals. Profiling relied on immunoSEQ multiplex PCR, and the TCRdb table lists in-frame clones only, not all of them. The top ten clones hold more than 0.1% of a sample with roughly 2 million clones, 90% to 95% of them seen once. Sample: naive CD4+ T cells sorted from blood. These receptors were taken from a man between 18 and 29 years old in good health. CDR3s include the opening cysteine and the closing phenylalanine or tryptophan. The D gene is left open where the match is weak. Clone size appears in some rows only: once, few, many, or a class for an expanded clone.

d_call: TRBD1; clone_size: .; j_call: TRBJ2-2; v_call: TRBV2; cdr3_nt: TGTGCCAGCAGCGGACAGGGGGCCGGGGAGCTGTTTTTT; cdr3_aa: CASSGQGAGELFF
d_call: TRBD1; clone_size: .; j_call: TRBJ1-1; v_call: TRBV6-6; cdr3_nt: TGTGCCAGCAGATCGACAGGGGACGTGAACACTGAAGCTTTCTTT; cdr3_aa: CASRSTGDVNTEAFF
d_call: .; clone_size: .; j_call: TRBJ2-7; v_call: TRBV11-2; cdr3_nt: TGTGCCAGCAGCGCTAGAATCCACGAGCAGTACTTC; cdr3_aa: CASSARIHEQYF
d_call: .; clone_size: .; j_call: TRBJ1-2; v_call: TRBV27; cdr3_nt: TGTGCCAGCAGTTTATCCCTCCAGCTGAATACTAACTATGGCTACACCTTC; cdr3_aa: CASSLSLQLNTNYGYTF
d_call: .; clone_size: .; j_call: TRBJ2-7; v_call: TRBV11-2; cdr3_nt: TGTGCCAGCAGCTTAGCTGGTACGGGACCCGTCGAGCAGTACTTC; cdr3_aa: CASSLAGTGPVEQYF
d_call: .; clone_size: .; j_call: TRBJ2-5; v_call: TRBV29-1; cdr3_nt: TGCAGCGTTGAACCCCAGGGGGGATGGGAGACCCAGTACTTC; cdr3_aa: CSVEPQGGWETQYF
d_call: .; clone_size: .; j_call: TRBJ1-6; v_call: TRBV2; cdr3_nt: TGTGCCAGCAGTCCAAGACAGAGAAATAATTCACCCCTCCACTTT; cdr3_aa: CASSPRQRNNSPLHF
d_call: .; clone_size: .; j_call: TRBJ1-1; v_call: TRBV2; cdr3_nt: TGTGCCAGCAGTGGGGGCAGAGATGCTTTCTTT; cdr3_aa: CASSGGRDAFF
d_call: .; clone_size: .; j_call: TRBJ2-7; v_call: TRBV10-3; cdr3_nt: TGTGCCATCAGTGAGAATGCAGGGTTCTACGAGCAGTACTTC; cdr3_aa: CAISENAGFYEQYF
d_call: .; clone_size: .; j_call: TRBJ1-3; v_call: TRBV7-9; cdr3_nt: TGTGCCAGCCGGAGGGGTGCGGGAAACACCATATATTTT; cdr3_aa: CASRRGAGNTIYF
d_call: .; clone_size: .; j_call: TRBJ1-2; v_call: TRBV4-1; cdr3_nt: TGCGCCAGCAGCCAAGAGATTGCGGGTAGCTATGGCTACACCTTC; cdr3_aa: CASSQEIAGSYGYTF
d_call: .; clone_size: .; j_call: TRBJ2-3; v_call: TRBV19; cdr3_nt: TGTGCCAGTACCCAAACCGACAGGCTTAGCACAGATACGCAGTATTTT; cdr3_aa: CASTQTDRLSTDTQYF
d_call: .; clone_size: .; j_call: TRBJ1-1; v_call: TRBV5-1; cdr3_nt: TGCGCCAGCAGCCCTGCGGTCGGGACAAACGCTGAAGCTTTCTTT; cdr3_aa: CASSPAVGTNAEAFF
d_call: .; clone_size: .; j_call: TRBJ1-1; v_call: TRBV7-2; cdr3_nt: TGTGCCAGCAGTTCAGGGGCTCTTGAAGCTTTCTTT; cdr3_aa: CASSSGALEAFF
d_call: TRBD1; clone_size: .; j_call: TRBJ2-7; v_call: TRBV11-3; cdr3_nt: TGTGCCAGCAGCCGGACAGGGGGCTACGAGCAGTACTTC; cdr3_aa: CASSRTGGYEQYF
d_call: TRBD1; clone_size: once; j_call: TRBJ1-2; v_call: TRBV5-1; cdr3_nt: TGCGCCAGCAGCACAGGGGAGAGTTATGGCTACACCTTC; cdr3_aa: CASSTGESYGYTF
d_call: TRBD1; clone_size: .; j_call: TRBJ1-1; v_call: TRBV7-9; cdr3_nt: TGTGCCAGCAGCTTATGGGACAGGGAAGCTTTCTTT; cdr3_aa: CASSLWDREAFF
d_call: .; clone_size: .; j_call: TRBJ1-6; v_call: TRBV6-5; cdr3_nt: TGTGCCAGCAGTTACTCTGGCTCCTATAATTCACCCCTCCACTTT; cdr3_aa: CASSYSGSYNSPLHF
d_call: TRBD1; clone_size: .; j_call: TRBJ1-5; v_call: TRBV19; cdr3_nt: TGTGCCAGTAGTACGGGACAGGGGGGTGGTCAGCCCCAGCATTTT; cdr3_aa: CASSTGQGGGQPQHF
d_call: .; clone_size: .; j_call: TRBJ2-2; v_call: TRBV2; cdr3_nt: TGTGCCAGCAGTGGGGACTGGCAGAACACCGGGGAGCTGTTTTTT; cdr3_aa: CASSGDWQNTGELFF
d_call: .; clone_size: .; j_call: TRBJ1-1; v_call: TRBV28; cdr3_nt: TGTGCCAGCAGTCCCTTAGGTAAGGCCTCGGCCACTGAAGCTTTCTTT; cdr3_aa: CASSPLGKASATEAFF
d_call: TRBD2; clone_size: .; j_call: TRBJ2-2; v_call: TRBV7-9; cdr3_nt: TGTGCCAGCATAGGTGCTAGCGGAAAGAACACCGGGGAGCTGTTTTTT; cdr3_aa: CASIGASGKNTGELFF
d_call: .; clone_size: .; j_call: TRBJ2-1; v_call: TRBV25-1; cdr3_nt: TGTGCCAGCAGTGATGCCGCCCAACGGGGGTACAATGAGCAGTTCTTC; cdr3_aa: CASSDAAQRGYNEQFF
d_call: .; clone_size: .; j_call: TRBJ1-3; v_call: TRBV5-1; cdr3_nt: TGCGCCAGCCAACAGGGCTTCTCTGGAAACACCATATATTTT; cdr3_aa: CASQQGFSGNTIYF
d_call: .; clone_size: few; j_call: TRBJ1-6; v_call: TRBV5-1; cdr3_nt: TGCGCCAGCAGCTTGGAAGGTTCAGGGAATTCACCCCTCCACTTT; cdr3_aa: CASSLEGSGNSPLHF
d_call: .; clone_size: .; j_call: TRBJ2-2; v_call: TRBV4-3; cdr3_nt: TGCGCCAGCAGCCACCTGCGGGCAGGGGCCGCCGGGGGCACCGGGGAGCTGTTTTTT; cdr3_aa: CASSHLRAGAAGGTGELFF
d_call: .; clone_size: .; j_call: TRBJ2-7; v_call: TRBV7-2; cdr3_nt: TGTGCCAGCAGCTCCCGGGACGATCCCTACGAGCAGTACTTC; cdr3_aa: CASSSRDDPYEQYF
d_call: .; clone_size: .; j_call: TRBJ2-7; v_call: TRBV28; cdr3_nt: TGTGCCAGCAGTTCTCTGGAGGCCCACGAGCAGTACTTC; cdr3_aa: CASSSLEAHEQYF
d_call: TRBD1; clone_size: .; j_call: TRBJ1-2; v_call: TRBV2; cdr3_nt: TGTGCCAGCAGTGAATCCCGGACAGGGGCTATCTATGGCTACACCTTC; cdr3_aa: CASSESRTGAIYGYTF
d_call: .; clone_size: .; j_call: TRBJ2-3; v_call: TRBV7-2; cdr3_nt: TGTGCCAGCAGCTTAAATTCCGGCGGGGTAGATACGCAGTATTTT; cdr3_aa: CASSLNSGGVDTQYF
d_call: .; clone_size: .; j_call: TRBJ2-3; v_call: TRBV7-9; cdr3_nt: TGTGCCAGCACCTCTACAGGTCTAAACCCGCACCAAGATACGCAGTATTTT; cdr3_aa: CASTSTGLNPHQDTQYF
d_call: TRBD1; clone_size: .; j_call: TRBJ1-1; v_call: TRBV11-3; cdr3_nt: TGTGCCAGCAGCTCACGGACAGGGACTGAAGCTTTCTTT; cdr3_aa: CASSSRTGTEAFF
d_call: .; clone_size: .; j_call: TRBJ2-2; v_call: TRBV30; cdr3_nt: TGTGCCTGGAGCAGGGAACGGAACACCGGGGAGCTGTTTTTT; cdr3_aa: CAWSRERNTGELFF
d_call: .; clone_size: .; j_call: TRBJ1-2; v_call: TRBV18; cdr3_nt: TGTGCCAGCTCCCCGGACACGCTGAACTATGGCTACACCTTC; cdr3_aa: CASSPDTLNYGYTF
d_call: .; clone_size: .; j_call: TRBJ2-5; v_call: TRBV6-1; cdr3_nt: TGTGCCAGCAGAGGGCGGAGGGACCAAGAGACCCAGTACTTC; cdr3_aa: CASRGRRDQETQYF
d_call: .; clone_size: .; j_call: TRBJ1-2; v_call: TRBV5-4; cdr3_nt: TGTGCCAGCAGCTTGGTCGCGACAGGCCGTGGGGGCTACACCTTC; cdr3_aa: CASSLVATGRGGYTF
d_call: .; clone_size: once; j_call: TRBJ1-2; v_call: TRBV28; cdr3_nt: TGTGCCAGCAGTGTCCCGGCATCAAGGCGGGGCTATGGCTACACCTTC; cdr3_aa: CASSVPASRRGYGYTF
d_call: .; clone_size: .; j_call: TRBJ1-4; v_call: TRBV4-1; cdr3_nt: TGCGCCAGCAGCCAAGATAGGTCCCCTGGGTGGGAAAAACTGTTTTTT; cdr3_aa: CASSQDRSPGWEKLFF
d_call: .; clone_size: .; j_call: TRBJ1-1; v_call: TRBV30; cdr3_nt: TGTGCCTGGAGTTTCCGACAGAACACTGAAGCTTTCTTT; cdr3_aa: CAWSFRQNTEAFF
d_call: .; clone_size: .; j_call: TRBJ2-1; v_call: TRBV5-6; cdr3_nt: TGTGCCAGCAGCTTGACGGGGGGCCGCGAGCAGTTCTTC; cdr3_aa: CASSLTGGREQFF
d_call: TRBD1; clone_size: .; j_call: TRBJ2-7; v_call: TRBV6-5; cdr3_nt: TGTGCCAGCAGAAATCCCTTGGGGACAGGGTACGAGCAGTACTTC; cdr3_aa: CASRNPLGTGYEQYF
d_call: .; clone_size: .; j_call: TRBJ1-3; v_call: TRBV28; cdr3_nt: TGTGCCAGCGGATGGGACCTTACTAAATCTGGAAACACCATATATTTT; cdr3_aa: CASGWDLTKSGNTIYF
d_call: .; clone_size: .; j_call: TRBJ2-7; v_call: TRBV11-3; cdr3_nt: TGTGCCAGCAGGCGCACAGGGAGCCACGAGCAGTACTTC; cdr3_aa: CASRRTGSHEQYF
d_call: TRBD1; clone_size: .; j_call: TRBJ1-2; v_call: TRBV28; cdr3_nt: TGTGCCACTACAAACCAGGGGGCGGTCTATGGCTACACCTTC; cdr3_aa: CATTNQGAVYGYTF
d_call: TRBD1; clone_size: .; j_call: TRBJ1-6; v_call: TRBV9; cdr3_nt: TGTGCCAGCAGCGTAGACCGGACAGGGAATTCACCCCTCCACTTT; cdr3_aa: CASSVDRTGNSPLHF
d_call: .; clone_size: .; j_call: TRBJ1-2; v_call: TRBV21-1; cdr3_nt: TGTGCCAGCAGCGTCCTGGGACAGGGGGCGCGAGGCTACACCTTC; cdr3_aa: CASSVLGQGARGYTF
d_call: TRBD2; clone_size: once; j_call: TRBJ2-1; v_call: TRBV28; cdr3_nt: TGTGCCAGCCGTAAGGAGCGGGAGTCCTACAATGAGCAGTTCTTC; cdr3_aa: CASRKERESYNEQFF
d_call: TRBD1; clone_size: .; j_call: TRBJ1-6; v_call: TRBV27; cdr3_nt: TGTGCCAGCAGTTTAGCCGGGACAGGAGCCCTCCACTTT; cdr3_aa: CASSLAGTGALHF
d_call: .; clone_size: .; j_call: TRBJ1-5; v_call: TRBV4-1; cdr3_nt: TGCGCCAGCAGCCAGGGGTCGGGCAATCAGCCCCAGCATTTT; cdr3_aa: CASSQGSGNQPQHF
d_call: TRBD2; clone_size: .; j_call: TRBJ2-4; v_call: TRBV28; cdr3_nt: TGTGCCAGCAGTTCCTTTGCCGGGGGGACTAAAAACATTCAGTACTTC; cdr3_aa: CASSSFAGGTKNIQYF
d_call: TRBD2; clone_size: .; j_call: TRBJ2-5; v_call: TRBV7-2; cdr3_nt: TGTGCCAGCAGCTTTAGCGGGAGAGGACTGGAGACCCAGTACTTC; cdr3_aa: CASSFSGRGLETQYF